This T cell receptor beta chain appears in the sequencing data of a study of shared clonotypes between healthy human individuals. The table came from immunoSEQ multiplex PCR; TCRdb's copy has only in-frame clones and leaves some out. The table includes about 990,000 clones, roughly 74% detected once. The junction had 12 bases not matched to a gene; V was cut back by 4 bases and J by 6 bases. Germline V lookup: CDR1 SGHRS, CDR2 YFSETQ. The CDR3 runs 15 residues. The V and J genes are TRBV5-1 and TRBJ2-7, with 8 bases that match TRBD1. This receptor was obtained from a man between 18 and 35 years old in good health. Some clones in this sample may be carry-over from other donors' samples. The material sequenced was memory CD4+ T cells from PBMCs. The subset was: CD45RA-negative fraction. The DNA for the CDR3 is TGCGCCAGCAGCCAGATGGAGACAGGGGTCTCCGAGCAGTACTTC. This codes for CASSQMETGVSEQYF.